A single TCR beta chain is shown here with its context. The sample originates from a study of T cell changes during pregnancy in multiple sclerosis. Sequencing was performed with immunoSEQ multiplex PCR; in TCRdb, only in-frame clones are kept and a portion is missing. The table records tens of thousands of clones, around nine tenths of them present only once. The CDR3 is made up of 16 amino acids. V was clipped by 4 bases and J by 5 bases; unmatched bases: 10. CDR1 is LGHNA, CDR2 YNFKEQ, per germline. J is TRBJ2-5 and V is TRBV4-2, with TRBD1 matching over 10 bases. This sample comprised CD4+ T cells from peripheral blood mononuclear cells, obtained in the third trimester of pregnancy. The TCR comes from a female donor in good health, enrolled as a control in a pregnancy study. CDR3 coding DNA: TGTGCCAGCAGCCTTCGTAGACAGGGGGCGAAGGAGACCCAGTACTTC. It codes for CASSLRRQGAKETQYF.